Listed below are T cell receptor beta chains from one sample, sequenced in a study of identical twins. Each CDR3 protein gets one entry after TCRdb re-called the 5' RACE reads with MiXCR. The sample consists of some 500,000 distinct CDR3 sequences, approximately 14% of them appearing once. This same sample was also taken into another study, of yellow fever vaccine responses in identical twins.

Sequencing was performed on CD4+ T cells sorted from blood. Source of these receptors: a woman aged 18-29 years in good health. Both conserved end residues are part of each CDR3. The order of the fields is D gene, J gene, clone size, V gene, CDR3 DNA, CDR3 protein. A D gene is named only where the DNA matches it firmly. Not every row has a clone size; where given, it reads once, few, many or a size class.

>TRBD1|TRBJ1-6|.|TRBV5-5
TGTGCCAGCAGCTGGGAATTACAGGGGTTACGGAATTCACCCCTCCACTTT
CASSWELQGLRNSPLHF
>.|TRBJ2-1|.|TRBV5-1
TGCGCCAGCAGCTTAATCCCACAGGGCTCCAATGAGCAGTTCTTC
CASSLIPQGSNEQFF
>TRBD1|TRBJ2-2|few|TRBV28
TGTGCGTGTCGAGGGGGCTCGTACACCGGGGAGCTGTTTTTT
CACRGGSYTGELFF
>.|TRBJ2-4|few|TRBV18
TGTGCCAGCTCACCCCTCGGACTAACAGGGAACATTCAGTACTTC
CASSPLGLTGNIQYF
>.|TRBJ1-5|.|TRBV6-2/TRBV6-3
TGTGCCAGCCGGGGCCAGGGAGGGGATGGTCAGCCCCAGCATTTT
CASRGQGGDGQPQHF
>TRBD1|TRBJ2-3|.|TRBV7-2
TGTGCCAGCAGCGTGGACAGGGGGCCAGATACGCAGTATTTT
CASSVDRGPDTQYF
>TRBD1|TRBJ2-5|.|TRBV4-1
TGCGCCAGCAGTATCACAGGGGCCCAAGAGACCCAGTACTTC
CASSITGAQETQYF
>TRBD2|TRBJ2-5|.|TRBV6-5
TGTGCCAGCAGTTCATCGGCGGGGGGAACGACCCAGTACTTC
CASSSSAGGTTQYF
>TRBD2|TRBJ2-1|.|TRBV7-2
TGTGCCAGCAGCTCTCCGCGGCGGGGGGATGAGCAGTTCTTC
CASSSPRRGDEQFF
>TRBD2|TRBJ2-2|few|TRBV20-1
TGCAGTGCTACGGGGACTACAACGAACACCGGGGAGCTGTTTTTT
CSATGTTTNTGELFF
>.|TRBJ2-7|many|TRBV7-2
TGTGCCAGCTCATCCCTCTCCTACGAGCAGTACTTC
CASSSLSYEQYF
>.|TRBJ2-2|few|TRBV15
TGTGCCACCAGCACCCGGGGTTCGAACACCGGGGAGCTGTTTTTT
CATSTRGSNTGELFF
>.|TRBJ2-7|.|TRBV15
TGTGCCACCAGCAGAGATCTCACAGGGAGCTCCTACGAGCAGTACTTC
CATSRDLTGSSYEQYF
>.|TRBJ2-7|few|TRBV7-2
TGTGCCAGCAGCACCGTCCTGGGGGAGGCTTACGAGCAGTACTTC
CASSTVLGEAYEQYF
>TRBD2|TRBJ2-1|many|TRBV12-3/TRBV12-4
TGTGCCAGCAGGCCGCCTGCGGGGGGGCCCGGTGAGCAGTTCTTC
CASRPPAGGPGEQFF
>.|TRBJ1-1|many|TRBV4-2
TGTGCCAGCAGCCAAGCAGGGTCTTTGAACACTGAAGCTTTCTTT
CASSQAGSLNTEAFF
>.|TRBJ2-7|.|TRBV7-9
TGTGCCAGCAGCCAAGCTGGGGGGAGCCCTACCTACGAGCAGTACTTC
CASSQAGGSPTYEQYF
>TRBD2|TRBJ2-3|.|TRBV2
TGTGCCAGCAGTGAACGTCTAGCGGGGGGCACAGATACGCAGTATTTT
CASSERLAGGTDTQYF
>TRBD1|TRBJ2-5|many|TRBV18
TGTGCCAGCAGCCCCAGGGGGCAAGAGACCCAGTACTTC
CASSPRGQETQYF
>.|TRBJ2-7|.|TRBV12-3/TRBV12-4
TGTGCCAGCAGGCAACAAAAACCAGGGGGGGACGACCAGTACTTC
CASRQQKPGGDDQYF
>TRBD1|TRBJ2-2|few|TRBV27
TGTGCCAGCAGTTTGGACAGGGGGTACACCGGGGAGCTGTTTTTT
CASSLDRGYTGELFF
>.|TRBJ2-3|.|TRBV4-1
TGCGCCAGCAGCCAAGAAGGCCTCTCGGTGGATACGCAGTATTTT
CASSQEGLSVDTQYF